The rows below give T cell receptor beta chains drawn from one sample of a study of blood T cell repertoires in COVID-19. The table came from immunoSEQ multiplex PCR; TCRdb's copy has only in-frame clones and leaves some out. The repertoire includes hundreds of thousands of clones, over 85% of them detected once, and 2.6% sits in the top ten. Sequencing used PBMCs or T cells enriched from blood (not recorded which). The source is a man in his sixties who had recovered from COVID-19. Each CDR3 is given without its conserved first and last residue. Fields, in order: J gene, V gene, clone size, CDR3 protein. A row's size may be missing; if present it is once, few, many or a size class.

TRBJ1-5	TRBV12-2	.	ASRHPQGNSNQPQH
TRBJ1-1	TRBV7-9	.	ASNRGQGGTEAF
TRBJ2-3	TRBV2	.	ASSATGAAQY
TRBJ2-7	TRBV24-1	.	ATSDTGQTYEQY
TRBJ2-7	TRBV11-2	.	ASSLARTGSYEQY
TRBJ1-2	TRBV6-2/TRBV6-3	.	ASSKIQGRDYGYT
TRBJ2-7	TRBV5-5	.	ASSFRTVSYEQY
TRBJ2-1	TRBV7-6	few	ASSYTSGRENEQF
TRBJ1-2	TRBV30	.	AWSGRPSPNRVNYGYT
TRBJ1-2	TRBV19	once	ASSMPSDGYT
TRBJ2-7	TRBV7-8	.	ASSFNTGLGAYEQY
TRBJ1-3	TRBV28	.	ASSLALYGNTIY
TRBJ1-2	TRBV3-1/TRBV3-2	.	ASSQRTGPYGYT
TRBJ1-5	TRBV19	few	ASIAGGRGRNQPQH
TRBJ2-7	TRBV3-1/TRBV3-2	.	ASSQDPQGGPHEQY
TRBJ1-2	TRBV28	.	ASSPGGQGRVANGYT
TRBJ1-5	TRBV7-9	.	ASPTNQPQH
TRBJ1-3	TRBV4-3	.	ASSQVWTALASGNTIY
TRBJ2-7	TRBV7-9	.	ASKQGVGEQY
TRBJ2-7	TRBV10-3	.	AISEGAGTSGGNAPYEQY
TRBJ2-1	TRBV11-2	.	ASSLDASSYNEQF
TRBJ1-5	TRBV2	.	ASSAHSNQPQH
TRBJ1-1	TRBV27	.	ASSLTENTEAF
TRBJ1-1	TRBV25-1	.	ASSETAVNTEAF
TRBJ1-4	TRBV14	once	ASSQSRNHATNEKLF
TRBJ1-1	TRBV5-1	.	ASSSGGTEAF
TRBJ2-1	TRBV24-1	.	ATRKSVGLGGGEQF
TRBJ2-4	TRBV21-1	.	ASSHGLAVPLDIQY
TRBJ1-3	TRBV18	.	ASSPGTGGDTIY
TRBJ1-1	TRBV5-1	.	ASSLEQDTEAF
TRBJ1-1	TRBV5-4	.	ASSTGRAMNTEAF
TRBJ2-7	TRBV9	.	ASSPNGGRLEEQY
TRBJ1-1	TRBV30	.	AWRRTGEGAF
TRBJ1-2	TRBV21-1	.	ASSKDRTGGRGYT
TRBJ2-5	TRBV6-1	few	ASSEWGGQGEETQY
TRBJ1-2	TRBV6-1	.	ASSEASSTFTLSGYT